A selection of T cell receptor beta chains follows, all from one sample in a study of chemoradiotherapy in HPV16-positive cancers. Sequencing was performed with immunoSEQ multiplex PCR; in TCRdb, only in-frame clones are kept and a portion is missing. The sample includes 30,000 to 40,000 clones, around three quarters seen only once; the top ten take 3% to 4.5%. The sequences come from blood, collected from a patient who underwent chemoradiotherapy. The receptors stem from a human donor with HPV-associated anogenital cancer. Each CDR3 is given with its conserved first and last residue. The D gene is left open where the match is weak. For some rows the clone size is stated as once, few or many, or as a class when expanded; others skip it.

v_call: TRBV11-2
d_call: .
clone_size: .
cdr3_aa: CASSPRVNNSPLHF

v_call: TRBV2
d_call: TRBD1
clone_size: .
cdr3_aa: CASRKDRGAGELFF

v_call: TRBV18
d_call: .
clone_size: few
cdr3_aa: CASSQTENTEAFF

v_call: TRBV4-1
d_call: .
clone_size: few
cdr3_aa: CASSQDRVDYGYTF

v_call: TRBV11-2
d_call: .
clone_size: .
cdr3_aa: CASSFRQGGDSPLHF

v_call: TRBV1
d_call: .
clone_size: .
cdr3_aa: CTSSQVGHEQFF

v_call: TRBV14
d_call: .
clone_size: .
cdr3_aa: CASSLGGTQPQHF

v_call: TRBV9
d_call: .
clone_size: .
cdr3_aa: CASSVQSSGNTIYF

v_call: TRBV5-1
d_call: .
clone_size: few
cdr3_aa: CASSVNRADEAFF

v_call: TRBV18
d_call: TRBD1
clone_size: .
cdr3_aa: CASSPPIVTGRTEAFF

v_call: TRBV7-2
d_call: .
clone_size: .
cdr3_aa: CASSTEGFSTDTQYF

v_call: TRBV6-7
d_call: TRBD1
clone_size: .
cdr3_aa: CASIGSWDRVGEQYF

v_call: TRBV7-2
d_call: .
clone_size: .
cdr3_aa: CASSPQLDEQFF

v_call: TRBV15
d_call: .
clone_size: .
cdr3_aa: CATSQPGSQYF

v_call: TRBV29-1
d_call: TRBD2
clone_size: .
cdr3_aa: CSVDTGLLAGGDTQYF

v_call: TRBV18
d_call: TRBD1
clone_size: few
cdr3_aa: CASSPPGQGTWGNSPLHF